This paragraph reports one TCR beta chain. The record originates from a study of CXCR3-negative and CXCR3-positive naive CD8 T cells. The TRB libraries of cDNA were built by UMI-labeled 5' RACE. TCRdb re-called the 5' RACE reads; one entry per CDR3 protein, DNA not given. The sample totals about 48,000 distinct CDR3 sequences; its top ten clones hold about 15%. What was sequenced was memory CD8+ T cells from blood. The sequence was collected from a human donor in good health. Some clones in this sample may be carry-over from other donors' samples.

The CDR3 protein is CASSPEMGGAHEQYF. V is TRBV4-3 and J is TRBJ2-7; lacking DNA, the TRBD1 call made by TCRdb goes unchecked. CDR1 and CDR2 from the germline V gene are LGHNA and YSLEER. The CDR3 spans 15 residues.